This T cell receptor beta chain was recorded in a study of OX40 agonist ivuxolimab in advanced cancers. Study-level information: Patients' therapy was ivuxolimab, an antibody that acts as an agonist of OX40 (CD134).

V was clipped by 4 bases and J by 5 bases, with 15 bases between them. The germline V gene has CDR1 MNHEY and CDR2 SMNVEV (reference sequence). This CDR3 comprises 16 residues. Assay: immunoSEQ multiplex PCR; the TCRdb copy retains only in-frame clones and omits some. In the table there are 57,000 or so clones, about 82% of which are singletons. J is TRBJ1-6 and V is TRBV27; D uncertain. This sample comprised CD4+ or CD8+ T cells sorted from blood, obtained in a trial of the OX40 agonist ivuxolimab. The clonotype comes from an adult with an advanced solid tumor such as melanoma, head and neck, liver or kidney cancer. In DNA form, the CDR3 reads TGTGCCAGCAGTTCCGTCGGACGGGTAGATAATTCACCCCTCCACTTT. The encoded protein is CASSSVGRVDNSPLHF.